This T cell receptor (beta chain) was profiled in a study of T cells in Graves' hyperthyroidism and ophthalmopathy. Amplified regions were TCR beta CDR3 sequences from RNA transcripts. Using the HTBI primer set, a first-round RT-PCR was run on the TCR CDR3. TCRdb fed the multiplex PCR reads into MiXCR, producing one record per CDR3 protein. Here the sample spans about 640,000 distinct CDR3 sequences, roughly 15% being singletons. This clonotype was counted ten times or more. The sequencing input was blood. The TCR originated in a woman in her forties or fifties with Graves' ophthalmopathy.

The CDR3: CASSFTGTNQPQHF. The CDR3, as DNA: TGTGCCAGCAGTTTTACAGGGACCAATCAGCCCCAGCATTTT. The chain recombines TRBV28 with TRBJ1-5; tentatively, D is TRBD1 (6 bases). Trimming cost V 3 bases and J 3 bases, with 9 bases left between them. The length of the CDR3 is 14 residues. Germline assignment: CDR1 MDHEN and CDR2 SYDVKM.